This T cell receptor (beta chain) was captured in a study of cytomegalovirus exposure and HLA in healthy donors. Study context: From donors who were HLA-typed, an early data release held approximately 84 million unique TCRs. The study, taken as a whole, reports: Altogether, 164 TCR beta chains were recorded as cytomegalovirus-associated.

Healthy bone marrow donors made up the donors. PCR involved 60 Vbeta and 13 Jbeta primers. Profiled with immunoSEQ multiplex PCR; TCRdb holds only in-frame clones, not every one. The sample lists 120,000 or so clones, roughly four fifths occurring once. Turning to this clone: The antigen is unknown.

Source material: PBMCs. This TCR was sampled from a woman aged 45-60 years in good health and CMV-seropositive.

The CDR3 is CASSVLWYNEQFF. The CDR3 DNA reads as TGTGCCAGCAGCGTCCTATGGTACAATGAGCAGTTCTTC. The V call is TRBV7-2, the J call TRBJ2-1; D uncertain. Trimming stripped 5 bases from V and 4 bases from J, with 9 bases between. The length of the CDR3 is 13 residues. The germline gives CDR1 SGHTA, CDR2 FQGNSA. Filled out from reference TRBV7-2 and TRBJ2-1, the complete variable domain reads GAGVSQSPSNKVTEKGKDVELRCDPISGHTALYWYRQSLGQGLEFLIYFQGNSAPDKSGLPSDRFSAERTGGSVSTLTIQRTQQEDSAVYLCASSVLWYNEQFFGPGTRLTVL.